A selection of T cell receptor beta chains follows, all from one sample in a study of blood T cell repertoires in COVID-19. This table comes from immunoSEQ multiplex PCR, and its TCRdb copy is limited to in-frame clones, with some not included. The repertoire holds around 400,000 clones, 90% to 95% seen once, with 0.8% to 0.9% in the top ten. The sequenced material came from PBMCs or T cells enriched from blood (not recorded which). These receptors were taken from a woman in her 40s who had been exposed to COVID-19. CDR3s include the opening cysteine and the closing phenylalanine or tryptophan.

TRBJ1-1 | TRBV19 | CASSPRTGHTEAFF
TRBJ2-2 | TRBV27 | CASSLLTNTGELFF
TRBJ2-7 | TRBV7-8 | CASRDNRGSSYEQYF
TRBJ1-5 | TRBV6-1 | CASSEGTGWSNQPQHF
TRBJ1-3 | TRBV24-1 | CARTTVRISGNTIYF
TRBJ1-3 | TRBV6-5 | CASSYYSSNSGNTIYF
TRBJ2-1 | TRBV3-1/TRBV3-2 | CASSPRVERKYNEQFF
TRBJ1-5 | TRBV24-1 | CATSVGGGNQPQHF
TRBJ2-2 | TRBV2 | CASEQKRGGTGELFF
TRBJ1-2 | TRBV5-1 | CASSSQAVSNYGYTF
TRBJ1-5 | TRBV7-2 | CASSLNSNQPQHF
TRBJ1-1 | TRBV27 | CASSFRTGNTEAFF
TRBJ2-3 | TRBV3-1/TRBV3-2 | CASSQASGGHSTQYF
TRBJ1-6 | TRBV19 | CASSNGGLKSPLHF
TRBJ1-1 | TRBV12-3/TRBV12-4 | CASRGQSNTEAFF
TRBJ2-1 | TRBV30 | CAWSVLAGVGNEQFF
TRBJ2-7 | TRBV29-1 | CSVTGTSGGFYEQYF
TRBJ2-7 | TRBV7-7 | CASSLETGQGYEQYF
TRBJ2-7 | TRBV5-1 | CASSDRYYEQYF
TRBJ1-2 | TRBV6-5 | CASSGTGKGYGYTF
TRBJ2-7 | TRBV2 | CASRGTGGAYEQYF
TRBJ1-1 | TRBV7-2 | CASSFKDGILGTEAFF
TRBJ2-7 | TRBV4-3 | CASSQDRGDTYEQYF
TRBJ2-1 | TRBV2 | CASSRAGGEVEQFF
TRBJ2-1 | TRBV5-5 | CASSLDAIFAGGQQFF
TRBJ2-5 | TRBV3-1/TRBV3-2 | CASSQTRLGEGETQYF
TRBJ2-3 | TRBV27 | CASSPNDRVGPDTQYF
TRBJ2-5 | TRBV11-3 | CASSYLAGVRETQYF
TRBJ2-3 | TRBV5-1 | CASSLGLAGNGDTQYF
TRBJ1-5 | TRBV10-2 | CASSVQGGQPQHF
TRBJ1-5 | TRBV2 | CASSRFGGQGVSNQPQHF
TRBJ2-7 | TRBV7-3 | CASSLTTGYEQYF